Listed here are 28 T cell receptor beta chains from one sample, sequenced in a study of shared clonotypes between healthy human individuals. The table came from immunoSEQ multiplex PCR; TCRdb's copy has only in-frame clones and leaves some out. The table records about 710,000 clones, about three quarters of them present only once. Input material: memory CD4+ T cells sorted from blood. The subset was: CD45RA-negative fraction. These receptors were obtained from a woman in her twenties or thirties in good health.

The genes are TRBV27 and TRBJ1-5; 8 bases align to TRBD1. This CDR3 contains 14 residues. V lost 6 bases and J lost 4; bases outside the gene matches: 5. Germline V gives CDR1 MNHEY, CDR2 SMNVEV (reference sequence). The CDR3 region has the DNA TGTGCCAGCAGCCCAGGACAGGGTAATCAGCCCCAGCATTTT. As protein: CASSPGQGNQPQHF.

The CDR3: CASSLDWDVNYGYTF. The DNA of the CDR3 is TGTGCCAGCAGCTTAGATTGGGACGTAAACTATGGCTACACCTTC. The chain uses TRBV11-2 and TRBJ1-2; weak D call: TRBD1 (5 bases). This CDR3 is built from 15 residues. V lost 0 bases and J 2 bases, leaving 10 bases between the germline ends. CDR1 is SGHAT and CDR2 is FQNNGV in the germline V gene. Together with reference TRBV11-2 and TRBJ1-2, the CDR3 gives the full variable domain: EAGVAQSPRYKIIEKRQSVAFWCNPISGHATLYWYQQILGQGPKLLIQFQNNGVVDDSQLPKDRFSAERLKGVDSTLKIQPAKLEDSAVYLCASSLDWDVNYGYTFGSGTRLTVV.

This clone came up many times. The chain combines TRBV9 with TRBJ2-5, with D possibly TRBD2 on 6 matching bases. V was shortened by 0 bases and J by 5 bases, with 14 bases between the two germline ends. CDR1 and CDR2 from the germline V gene are SGDLS and YYNGEE. The CDR3 length is 15 residues. The CDR3 sequence is CASSVGGAGTETQYF. DNA for the CDR3: TGTGCCAGCAGCGTAGGCGGGGCGGGGACGGAGACCCAGTACTTC.

This chain joins TRBV2 and TRBJ2-1, with a possible D match to TRBD2 (8 bases). In germline, CDR1 is SNHLY, CDR2 FYNNEI. This CDR3 comprises 13 residues. CDR3 protein: CAGGGRWHNEQFF. In DNA, the CDR3 is TGTGCAGGGGGCGGGAGGTGGCACAATGAGCAGTTCTTC.

The chain is built from TRBV5-1 and TRBJ2-3; TRBD1 or TRBD2 may be the D gene (5 bases each). V was cut by 4 bases and J by 2 bases, with 14 bases left in between. CDR3 length equals 15 residues. CDR1 is SGHRS, CDR2 YFSETQ, per germline. The DNA for the CDR3 is TGCGCCAGCAGCCCACGGGGCAGCAACACAGATACGCAGTATTTT. This gives the protein CASSPRGSNTDTQYF.

A word on this clone: Other DNA sequences in this sample translate to the same CDR3. The V gene is TRBV18, the J gene TRBJ2-5, with D unresolved. The V end lost 3 bases, the J end lost 5 bases, and 7 bases lay between the germline ends. In germline, CDR1 is KGHSH, CDR2 LQKENI. The CDR3 has 12 residues. CDR3 residues: CASSPTGETQYF. CDR3 nucleotides: TGTGCCAGCTCACCCACCGGGGAGACCCAGTACTTC.

This clone has just a few counts. V and J are TRBV19 and TRBJ1-5; D call uncertain. Germline loops: CDR1 LNHDA, CDR2 SQIVND (reference sequence). V dropped 3 bases and J dropped 0 bases, with 9 bases sitting between them. The CDR3 consists of 15 residues. CDR3 amino acids: CASSIISNSNQPQHF. CDR3 DNA: TGTGCCAGTAGTATCATAAGCAATAGCAATCAGCCCCAGCATTTT.

A few counts support this clone. V and J are TRBV28 and TRBJ2-5; either TRBD1 or TRBD2 may supply D (5 bases each). Trimming took off 3 bases at V and 5 bases at J, with 13 bases between the two ends. Germline CDR1 reads MDHEN; CDR2 reads SYDVKM. The CDR3 length is 14 residues. The CDR3 region has the DNA TGTGCCAGCAGTTTTTTTCGGGGCACGGAGACCCAGTACTTC. Translated, it gives CASSFFRGTETQYF. Using reference TRBV28 and TRBJ2-5 for the parts outside the CDR3, the full variable domain is DVKVTQSSRYLVKRTGEKVFLECVQDMDHENMFWYRQDPGLGLRLIYFSYDVKMKEKGDIPEGYSVSREKKERFSLILESASTNQTSMYLCASSFFRGTETQYFGPGTRLLVL.

In this sample, this clone turned up once. The gene calls are TRBV19 and TRBJ2-7, with D tentatively TRBD1 (7 bases). The CDR3 length is 15 residues. In germline, CDR1 is LNHDA, CDR2 SQIVND (reference sequence). The V end lost 5 bases, the J end lost 2 bases, and 16 bases lay between the germline ends. The CDR3: CASSAGGKRPYEQYF. The CDR3 DNA is TGTGCCAGTAGTGCAGGGGGGAAAAGGCCCTACGAGCAGTACTTC.

The chain recombines TRBV6-1 with TRBJ1-2; D uncertain. Deletions cut 4 bases from V and 6 bases from J, with 12 bases between. The CDR3 is made up of 13 amino acids. Germline CDR1 MNHNS, CDR2 SASEGT. CDR3 DNA: TGTGCCAGCAGTGGGAGGGTTGGCGATGGCTACACCTTC. Translated: CASSGRVGDGYTF.

The chain recombines TRBV19 with TRBJ2-3, with TRBD2 matching over 8 bases. After removal of 6 bases from V and 4 bases from J, the junction contained 6 bases not matched to a gene. The CDR3 is made up of 14 amino acids. Per germline, CDR1 LNHDA and CDR2 SQIVND (reference sequence). This CDR3 reads CASRILAGADTQYF. CDR3 coding DNA: TGTGCCAGTAGGATTCTAGCGGGTGCAGATACGCAGTATTTT.

The chain has TRBV19 and TRBJ2-7, with 12 bases aligning to TRBD1. Germline V gives CDR1 LNHDA, CDR2 SQIVND (reference sequence). V was clipped by 0 bases and J by 5 bases; unmatched bases: 2. CDR3 length: 15 residues. The CDR3 DNA reads as TGTGCCAGTAGTATAGAGGGGACAGGGGGCGACGAGCAGTACTTC. This translates into CASSIEGTGGDEQYF. The full variable domain, completed using reference TRBV19 and TRBJ2-7, is DGGITQSPKYLFRKEGQNVTLSCEQNLNHDAMYWYRQDPGQGLRLIYYSQIVNDFQKGDIAEGYSVSREKKESFPLTVTSAQKNPTAFYLCASSIEGTGGDEQYFGPGTRLTVT.

The J gene is TRBJ2-2, the V gene TRBV7-7; possible D gene TRBD2, 5 bases. Germline V gene sequence: CDR1 SSHAT, CDR2 FNYEAQ (reference sequence). Trimming took 7 bases from V and 6 from J, leaving 18 bases between them. This CDR3 comprises 15 residues. This chain's CDR3 is CASTPFEGMAGELFF. CDR3 nucleotide sequence: TGTGCCAGCACCCCGTTTGAGGGAATGGCCGGGGAGCTGTTTTTT.

The chain employs TRBV11-3 and TRBJ2-1; the D is unclear. Germline-derived CDR1 and CDR2 are SGHNT and YENEEA. This CDR3 has 15 amino acids. Trimming stripped 1 base from V and 0 bases from J, with 7 bases between. CDR3 in DNA: TGTGCCAGCAGCTTAGGAGGTACCTCCTACAATGAGCAGTTCTTC. Translating gives CASSLGGTSYNEQFF. Looking up the rest from reference TRBV11-3 and TRBJ2-1 gives the full variable domain: EAGVVQSPRYKIIEKKQPVAFWCNPISGHNTLYWYLQNLGQGPELLIRYENEEAVDDSQLPKDRFSAERLKGVDSTLKIQPAELGDSAVYLCASSLGGTSYNEQFFGPGTRLTVL.

The chain links TRBV2 to TRBJ2-1; 7 nucleotides line up with TRBD2. Germline CDR1 SNHLY, CDR2 FYNNEI. The CDR3 spans 16 residues. Trimming took 0 bases from V and 8 from J; bases not matched to a gene: 10. The CDR3 DNA reads TGTGCCAGCAGTGAAGCGTCGGGCGGGAGTGTCGATGAGCAGTTCTTC. Translated, it gives CASSEASGGSVDEQFF.

V is TRBV5-8 and J is TRBJ1-3; D is unclear. Trimming shortened V by 2 bases and J by 0 bases, and 12 bases separated the two germline ends. The CDR3 is 16 amino acids. CDR1 and CDR2 (germline): SGHTS, YDEGEE. The CDR3 spells CASSFGLVSSGNTIYF. Here the CDR3 DNA reads TGTGCCAGCAGCTTTGGTTTAGTGAGCTCTGGAAACACCATATATTTT.

In this sample, this clone turned up a few times. This CDR3 is CASSMGAASGASTDTQYF. CDR3 sequence (DNA): TGTGCCAGTAGTATGGGGGCCGCTAGCGGGGCGAGCACAGATACGCAGTATTTT. This chain links TRBV19 with TRBJ2-3; 9 bases are a match to TRBD2. The CDR3 runs to 18 residues. Germline V lookup: CDR1 LNHDA, CDR2 SQIVND (reference sequence). V dropped 3 bases and J dropped 0; count of bases not matched to a gene: 10.

This clone was picked up a small number of times. The J gene is TRBJ1-2, the V gene TRBV5-1; TRBD1 matches 9 bases. Germline CDR1 and CDR2: SGHRS and YFSETQ. V trimming: 4 bases; J trimming: 6 bases; junction bases outside the gene matches: 7. This CDR3 contains 14 residues. The DNA of the CDR3 is TGCGCCAGCAGCCCTGGGACAGGGACCGATGGCTACACCTTC. Translated: CASSPGTGTDGYTF.

The chain links TRBV30 to TRBJ2-2, with D possibly TRBD1 on 6 matching bases. Germline CDR1 is GTSNPN and CDR2 is SVGIG (reference sequence). There are 16 residues in the CDR3. The V and J ends lost 0 bases and 7 bases respectively, with 18 bases between them. The CDR3 sequence is CAWSVPIQGKGGELFF. The CDR3 DNA reads TGTGCCTGGAGTGTACCTATTCAGGGGAAAGGCGGGGAGCTGTTTTTT.

The V and J genes are TRBV7-2 and TRBJ2-7; 8 nucleotides match TRBD1. The V segment lost 7 bases and the J segment 6 bases; nucleotides outside the gene matches: 11. The CDR3 contains 14 residues. Germline assignment: CDR1 SGHTA and CDR2 FQGNSA. In DNA, the CDR3 is TGTGCCAGCACCTCCCGACAGGGGTTGGGCGAGCAGTACTTC. Translating it yields CASTSRQGLGEQYF.

The chain links TRBV28 to TRBJ1-2; D gene unclear. Deletions cut 1 base from V and 9 bases from J, with 15 bases between. This CDR3 spans 14 amino acids. Germline CDR1 and CDR2: MDHEN and SYDVKM. This CDR3 is CASSLYTPSERYTF. DNA for the CDR3: TGTGCCAGCAGTTTATATACCCCATCGGAGCGCTACACCTTC.

This chain links TRBV10-3 with TRBJ2-5; 14 bases are a match to TRBD2. This CDR3 has 15 amino acids. Looked up from germline, CDR1 is ENHRY and CDR2 is SYGVKD. The V and J ends lost 4 bases and 5 bases, in that order; junction bases with no gene match: 3. This CDR3 reads CAISAGLAGAETQYF. CDR3 bases: TGTGCCATCAGTGCGGGACTAGCGGGAGCGGAGACCCAGTACTTC.

The V and J genes are TRBV5-1 and TRBJ2-1; D remains ambiguous. Germline V gene lookup returns CDR1 SGHRS and CDR2 YFSETQ. The CDR3 is made up of 15 amino acids. The V and J ends lost 6 bases and 5 bases respectively, with 18 bases between them. The CDR3 sequence is CASTLFAAENNEQFF. The CDR3 DNA sequence: TGCGCCAGCACTCTTTTTGCGGCTGAGAACAATGAGCAGTTCTTC. Filled out from reference TRBV5-1 and TRBJ2-1, the complete variable domain reads KAGVTQTPRYLIKTRGQQVTLSCSPISGHRSVSWYQQTPGQGLQFLFEYFSETQRNKGNFPGRFSGRQFSNSRSEMNVSTLELGDSALYLCASTLFAAENNEQFFGPGTRLTVL.

J is TRBJ2-7 and V is TRBV13; 9 bases are shared with TRBD1. V trimming: 5 bases; J trimming: 3 bases; junction bases outside the gene matches: 8. The length of the CDR3 is 15 residues. Germline V gene data show CDR1 as PRHDT and CDR2 as FYEKMQ (reference sequence). CDR3 coding DNA: TGTGCCAGCAGCCTTTTGGGACAGGGAGGCTACGAGCAGTACTTC. Amino acid sequence: CASSLLGQGGYEQYF. The whole variable domain, filled in from reference TRBV13 and TRBJ2-7, reads AAGVIQSPRHLIKEKRETATLKCYPIPRHDTVYWYQQGPGQDPQFLISFYEKMQSDKGSIPDRFSAQQFSDYHSELNMSSLELGDSALYFCASSLLGQGGYEQYFGPGTRLTVT.

The chain has TRBV6-6 and TRBJ2-1, with TRBD2 as a possible D gene (6 bases). V was pared by 6 bases and J by 2 bases, with 14 bases between. The germline gives CDR1 MNHNY, CDR2 SVGAGI (reference sequence). The CDR3 is 15 amino acids. As DNA, the CDR3 is TGTGCCAGCAGACTCTATCTAGCGACCTACAATGAGCAGTTCTTC. Protein product: CASRLYLATYNEQFF.

The gene calls are TRBV6-5 and TRBJ2-1; D might be TRBD2 (6 bases). The CDR3 length is 13 residues. Germline CDR1 is MNHEY and CDR2 is SVGAGI. With 6 bases removed from V and 0 bases from J, the gap between germline ends came to 6 bases. CDR3 amino acids: CASSGGSYNEQFF. In nucleotides, the CDR3 is TGTGCCAGCAGCGGGGGCTCCTACAATGAGCAGTTCTTC.

The chain links TRBV29-1 to TRBJ1-1; a weak D match, TRBD1 (5 bases). CDR1 SQVTM and CDR2 ANQGSEA come from the germline V gene. Trimming pared 3 bases from V and 4 bases from J, leaving 12 bases between. The CDR3 consists of 13 residues. CDR3 bases: TGCAGCGTTGATCCAGGGAAATTCACTGAAGCTTTCTTT. It encodes CSVDPGKFTEAFF.

This clone was observed a few times. The rearrangement uses TRBV28 and TRBJ1-2, with TRBD1 matching over 7 bases. J was trimmed by 6 bases and V by 9 bases; bases with no gene match: 10. There are 13 residues in the CDR3. Germline V lookup: CDR1 MDHEN, CDR2 SYDVKM. The CDR3 nucleotides read TGTGCCAGTAATGGACAGGAGATTAATGGCTACACCTTC. Translated, it gives CASNGQEINGYTF.